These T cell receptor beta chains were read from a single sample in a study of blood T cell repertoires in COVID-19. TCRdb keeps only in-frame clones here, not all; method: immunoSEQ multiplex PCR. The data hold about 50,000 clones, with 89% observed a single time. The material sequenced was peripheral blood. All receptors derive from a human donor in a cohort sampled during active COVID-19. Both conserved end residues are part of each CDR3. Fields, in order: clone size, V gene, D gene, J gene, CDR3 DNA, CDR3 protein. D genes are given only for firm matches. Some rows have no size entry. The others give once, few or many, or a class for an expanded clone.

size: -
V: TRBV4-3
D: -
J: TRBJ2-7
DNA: TGCGCCAGCAGCCAAGATTGGACAGCACCCTCCTACGAGCAGTACTTC
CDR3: CASSQDWTAPSYEQYF

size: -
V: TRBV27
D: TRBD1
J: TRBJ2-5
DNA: TGTGCCAGCAGTTTCCTTGGACAGGGTGTTTCGGAGACCCAGTACTTC
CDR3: CASSFLGQGVSETQYF

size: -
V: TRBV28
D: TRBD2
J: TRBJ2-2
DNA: TGTGCCAGCAGTCCAGGACTAGCGGGAGCGGTGGAGCTGTTTTTT
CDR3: CASSPGLAGAVELFF

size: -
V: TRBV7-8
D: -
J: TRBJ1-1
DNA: TGTGCCAGCAGCTCCCCTTTTGGAGTTAACACTGAAGCTTTCTTT
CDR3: CASSSPFGVNTEAFF

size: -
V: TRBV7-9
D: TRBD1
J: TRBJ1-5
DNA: TGTGCCAGCAGCTTAGTTAGTGGGACAGGAGAAAGCAATCAGCCCCAGCATTTT
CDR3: CASSLVSGTGESNQPQHF

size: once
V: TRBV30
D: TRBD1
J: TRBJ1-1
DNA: TGTGCCTGGAGTGTCGCCGACAGGGGGCGGGCTGAAGCTTTCTTT
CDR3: CAWSVADRGRAEAFF

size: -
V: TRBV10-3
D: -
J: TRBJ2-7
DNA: TGTGCCATCAGTCTAGGGGGGGTCGGGGACGAGCAGTACTTC
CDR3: CAISLGGVGDEQYF

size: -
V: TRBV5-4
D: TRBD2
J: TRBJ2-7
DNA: TGTGCCAGCAGGACTAGCGGGAGCTCCTACGAGCAGTACTTC
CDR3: CASRTSGSSYEQYF

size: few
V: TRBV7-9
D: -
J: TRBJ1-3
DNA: TGTGCCAGCAGCTACACAGGGTTGGAAGGAAACACCATATATTTT
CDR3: CASSYTGLEGNTIYF

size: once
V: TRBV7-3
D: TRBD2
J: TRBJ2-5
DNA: TGTGCCAGCAGCTTACTTTTAGCGGGTAGTACTCAAGAGACCCAGTACTTC
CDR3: CASSLLLAGSTQETQYF

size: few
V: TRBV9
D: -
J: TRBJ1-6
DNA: TGTGCCAGCAGCGTAGGTGTGGCACCCTATAATTCACCCCTCCACTTT
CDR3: CASSVGVAPYNSPLHF

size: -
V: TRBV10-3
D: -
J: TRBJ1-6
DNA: TGTGCCATCAGTGAGTCTTTTCAGGGGTCGGATTCACCCCTCCACTTT
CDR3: CAISESFQGSDSPLHF

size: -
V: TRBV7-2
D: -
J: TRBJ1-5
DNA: TGTGCCAGCAGCCCCGGGATCCTCAATCAGCCCCAGCATTTT
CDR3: CASSPGILNQPQHF

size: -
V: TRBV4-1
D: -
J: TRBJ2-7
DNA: TGCGCCAGCAGTCCCGCCGGGTCCTACGAGCAGTACTTC
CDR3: CASSPAGSYEQYF

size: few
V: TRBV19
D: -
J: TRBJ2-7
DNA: TGTGCCAGTAGTAACCAGGGGACCCGCCACGAGCAGTACTTC
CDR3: CASSNQGTRHEQYF

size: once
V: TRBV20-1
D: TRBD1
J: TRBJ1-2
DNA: TGCAGTGCTAGTTACCTGGCCGTGACAGGGGGCGTATATGGCTACACCTTC
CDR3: CSASYLAVTGGVYGYTF

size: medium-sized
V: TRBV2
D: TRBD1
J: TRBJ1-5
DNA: TGTGCCAGCAGTGAACAGGGGGGTCGTAGCAATCAGCCCCAGCATTTT
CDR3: CASSEQGGRSNQPQHF

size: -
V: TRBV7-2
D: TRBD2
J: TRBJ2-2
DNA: TGTGCCAGCAGCTTTCCCCAGCGGGAGGACACCGGGGAGCTGTTTTTT
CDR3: CASSFPQREDTGELFF

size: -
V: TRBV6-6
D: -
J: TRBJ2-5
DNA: TGTGCCAGCAGCCGTTACCAAGAGACCCAGTACTTC
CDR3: CASSRYQETQYF

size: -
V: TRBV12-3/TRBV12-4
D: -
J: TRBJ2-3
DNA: TGTGCCAGCGGGAGCATGGGCACAGATACGCAGTATTTT
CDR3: CASGSMGTDTQYF

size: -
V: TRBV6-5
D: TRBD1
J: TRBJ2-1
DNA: TGTGCCAGCAGTTACCCGGGACAGGGGGGGAACAATGAGCAGTTCTTC
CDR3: CASSYPGQGGNNEQFF

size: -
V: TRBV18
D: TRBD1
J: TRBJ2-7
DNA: TGTGCCAGCTCAGGAGGGACAGGGGTTGGCGAGCAGTACTTC
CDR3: CASSGGTGVGEQYF

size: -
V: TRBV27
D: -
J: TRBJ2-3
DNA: TGTGCCAGCAGTTTACGAGGCATTACGCAGTATTTT
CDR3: CASSLRGITQYF

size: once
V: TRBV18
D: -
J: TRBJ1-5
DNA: TGTGCCAGCTCACCCAGAGAGGGAATTGACAATCAGCCCCAGCATTTT
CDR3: CASSPREGIDNQPQHF

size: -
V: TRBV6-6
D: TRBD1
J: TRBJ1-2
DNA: TGTGCCAGCAGTCGACCGGGACAGGGGCGTCACCCCTATGGCTACACCTTC
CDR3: CASSRPGQGRHPYGYTF

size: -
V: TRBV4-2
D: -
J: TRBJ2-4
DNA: TGTGCCAGCAGCCAAGAAGGTGGGGACACGGGGGCCAAAAACATTCAGTACTTC
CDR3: CASSQEGGDTGAKNIQYF

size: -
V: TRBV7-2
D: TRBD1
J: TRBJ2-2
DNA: TGTGCCAGCAGCCAACAGGGAACAGGGGGCACCGGGGAGCTGTTTTTT
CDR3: CASSQQGTGGTGELFF

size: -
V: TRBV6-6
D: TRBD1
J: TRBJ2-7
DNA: TGTGCCAGCAGTTACACCGGGACAGCTCCCTACGAGCAGTACTTC
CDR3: CASSYTGTAPYEQYF

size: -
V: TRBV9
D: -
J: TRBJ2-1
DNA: TGTGCCAGCAGCGTAGGGCTCCCCCAGGGCAATGAGCAGTTCTTC
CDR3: CASSVGLPQGNEQFF

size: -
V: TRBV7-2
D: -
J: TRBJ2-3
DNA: TGTGCCAGCAGCCCCGCCGGGGGGCCGGTGGCAGATACGCAGTATTTT
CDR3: CASSPAGGPVADTQYF

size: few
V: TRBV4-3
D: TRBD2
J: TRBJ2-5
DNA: TGCGCCAGCAGCCAAGATTCACTAGCGGGAGGAGGTGGGGAGACCCAGTACTTC
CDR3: CASSQDSLAGGGGETQYF

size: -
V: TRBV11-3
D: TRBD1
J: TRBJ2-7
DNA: TGTGCCAGCAGCCCCGGGACAGGGTCTGACGAGCAGTACTTC
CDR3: CASSPGTGSDEQYF

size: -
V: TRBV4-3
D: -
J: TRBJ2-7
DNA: TGCGCCAGCAGCCAGCTCGGGAACCCTGAAACCTACGAGCAGTACTTC
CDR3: CASSQLGNPETYEQYF

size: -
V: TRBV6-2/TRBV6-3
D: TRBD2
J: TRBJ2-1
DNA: TGTGCCAGCAGTTCCCCCCTAGCGGGGACCTACAATGAGCAGTTCTTC
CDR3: CASSSPLAGTYNEQFF

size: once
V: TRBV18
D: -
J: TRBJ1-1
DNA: TGTGCCAGCTCACCGGAACTACCCCTGAACACTGAAGCTTTCTTT
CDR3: CASSPELPLNTEAFF

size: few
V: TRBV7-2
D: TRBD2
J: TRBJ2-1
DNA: TGTGCCAGCAGCTCCCCGGGCGCGGGAGGGGGCTACAATGAGCAGTTCTTC
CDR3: CASSSPGAGGGYNEQFF

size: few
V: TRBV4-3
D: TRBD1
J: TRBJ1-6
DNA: TGCGCCAGCAGCCAAGCCCGACAGGGGAATAATTCACCCCTCCACTTT
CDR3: CASSQARQGNNSPLHF

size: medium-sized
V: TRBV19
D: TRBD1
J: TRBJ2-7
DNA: TGTGCCAGTAGGAACAGGGGGACGGGCGAGCAGTACTTC
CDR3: CASRNRGTGEQYF

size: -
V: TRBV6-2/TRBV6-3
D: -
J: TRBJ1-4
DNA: TGTGCCAGCAGTTACCTCCAGGGGGAAAAACTGTTTTTT
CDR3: CASSYLQGEKLFF